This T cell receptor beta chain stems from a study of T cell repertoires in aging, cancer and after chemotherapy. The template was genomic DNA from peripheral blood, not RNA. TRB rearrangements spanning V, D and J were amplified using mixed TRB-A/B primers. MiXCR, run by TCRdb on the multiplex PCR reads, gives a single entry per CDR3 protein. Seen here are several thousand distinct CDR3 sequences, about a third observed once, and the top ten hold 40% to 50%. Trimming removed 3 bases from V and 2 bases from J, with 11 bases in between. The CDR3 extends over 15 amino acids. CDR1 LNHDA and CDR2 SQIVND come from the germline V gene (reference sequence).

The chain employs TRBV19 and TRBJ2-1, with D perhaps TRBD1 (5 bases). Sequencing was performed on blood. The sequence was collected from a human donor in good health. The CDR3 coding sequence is TGTGCCAGTAGTATCGACAGACGGACCTACAATGAGCAGTTCTTC. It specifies CASSIDRRTYNEQFF.